These T cell receptor beta chains were read from a single sample in a study of cytomegalovirus exposure and HLA in healthy donors. Using immunoSEQ multiplex PCR, the repertoire was profiled, and TCRdb retains in-frame clones only, with some absent. The sample shows more than 45,000 clones, and less than 4% sits with its ten largest clones. What was sequenced was PBMCs. These receptors all stem from a male donor in good health and CMV-seronegative. The CDR3 runs from the conserved cysteine through the conserved F or W. D genes are given only for firm matches. Not all rows give a size; the values are once, few, many and, for expanded clones, a class.

>14|TRBJ1-2|TRBV28|.|.
CASSLSGDTYGYTF
TGTGCCAGCAGTTTATCTGGGGACACCTATGGCTACACCTTC
>14|TRBJ1-5|TRBV6-6|TRBD1|.
CASSSTGANQPQHF
TGTGCCAGCAGTTCCACAGGGGCCAATCAGCCCCAGCATTTT
>16|TRBJ2-2|TRBV4-3|TRBD1|.
CASSQEQGISTGELFF
TGCGCCAGCAGCCAAGAACAGGGGATAAGCACCGGGGAGCTGTTTTTT
>16|TRBJ2-3|TRBV5-4|TRBD1|.
CASSLGFGGQGDTQYF
TGTGCCAGCAGCTTGGGTTTTGGGGGACAGGGGGATACGCAGTATTTT
>16|TRBJ2-2|TRBV11-1|TRBD1|.
CASSQRDRRSTGELFF
TGTGCCAGCAGCCAGAGGGACAGGCGGAGCACCGGGGAGCTGTTTTTT
>13|TRBJ2-7|TRBV28|TRBD1|.
CASSTGATREQYF
TGTGCCAGCAGTACAGGGGCCACCAGGGAGCAGTACTTC
>15|TRBJ1-1|TRBV28|TRBD1|.
CASSLSRGLGTEAFF
TGTGCCAGCAGTTTATCCAGGGGGCTCGGCACTGAAGCTTTCTTT
>15|TRBJ2-5|TRBV4-1|.|.
CASSQDGGRGETQYF
TGCGCCAGCAGCCAAGACGGAGGACGGGGAGAGACCCAGTACTTC
>14|TRBJ1-6|TRBV7-2|.|.
CASSFWTANSPLHF
TGTGCCAGCAGCTTCTGGACAGCCAATTCACCCCTCCACTTT
>17|TRBJ1-1|TRBV4-2|.|.
CASSQDTRRQMNTEAFF
TGTGCCAGCAGCCAAGATACGAGGCGACAGATGAACACTGAAGCTTTCTTT
>13|TRBJ2-7|TRBV14|TRBD2|.
CASSQGYGREQYF
TGTGCCAGCAGCCAAGGTTACGGGAGGGAGCAGTACTTC
>15|TRBJ1-2|TRBV6-1|.|.
CASSERGGRGYGYTF
TGTGCCAGCAGTGAAAGGGGGGGACGGGGATATGGCTACACCTTC
>12|TRBJ2-7|TRBV11-1|.|.
CASGQKPNEQYF
TGTGCCTCCGGACAGAAGCCTAACGAGCAGTACTTC
>13|TRBJ1-1|TRBV7-2|TRBD1|.
CASSSQGYTEAFF
TGTGCCAGCAGCTCACAGGGGTACACTGAAGCTTTCTTT
>13|TRBJ2-7|TRBV7-6|.|.
CASSGDNSYEQYF
TGTGCCAGCAGCGGGGACAACTCCTACGAGCAGTACTTC
>15|TRBJ1-2|TRBV28|.|.
CASTPGGTANYGYTF
TGTGCCAGCACCCCGGGGGGGACGGCTAACTATGGCTACACCTTC
>15|TRBJ1-5|TRBV19|TRBD1|.
CASSTPGQGVQPQHF
TGTGCCAGTAGTACCCCGGGACAGGGGGTTCAGCCCCAGCATTTT
>13|TRBJ1-2|TRBV7-2|.|.
CASSPDSYYGYTF
TGTGCCAGCAGCCCTGACAGCTACTATGGCTACACCTTC
>16|TRBJ2-5|TRBV9|TRBD1|.
CASSPREGQFQETQYF
TGTGCCAGCAGCCCTCGCGAGGGACAGTTTCAAGAGACCCAGTACTTC
>14|TRBJ2-7|TRBV6-5|.|.
CASSTRDSNYEQYF
TGTGCCAGCAGTACTCGGGACTCCAACTACGAGCAGTACTTC
>15|TRBJ2-1|TRBV13|.|.
CASSLGLNPDNEQFF
TGTGCCAGCAGCTTAGGCCTGAACCCGGACAATGAGCAGTTCTTC
>11|TRBJ2-7|TRBV7-2|.|.
CASSFRNEQYF
TGTGCCAGCAGCTTCAGGAACGAGCAGTACTTC
>13|TRBJ2-5|TRBV5-4|TRBD1|.
CASSPPRGETQYF
TGTGCCAGCAGCCCCCCCAGGGGGGAGACCCAGTACTTC
>16|TRBJ1-6|TRBV7-2|.|.
CASSLERQGGNSPLHF
TGTGCCAGCAGCTTAGAAAGGCAGGGTGGAAATTCACCCCTACACTTT
>16|TRBJ1-5|TRBV19|TRBD1|.
CASSLKPGQGDQPQHF
TGTGCCAGTAGTCTTAAGCCGGGACAGGGGGATCAGCCCCAGCATTTT
>11|TRBJ2-3|TRBV6-6|.|.
CATVFTDTQYF
TGTGCCACCGTGTTCACAGATACGCAGTATTTT
>15|TRBJ1-2|TRBV19|.|.
CASSGGYRAEYGYTF
TGTGCCAGTAGTGGTGGCTACAGGGCGGAATATGGCTACACCTTC
>14|TRBJ1-1|TRBV18|.|.
CASSPGGWSTEAFF
TGTGCCAGCTCGCCTGGGGGGTGGAGCACTGAAGCTTTCTTT
>15|TRBJ2-3|TRBV7-2|TRBD2|.
CASSKSSGGIDTQYF
TGTGCCAGCAGCAAAAGTAGCGGGGGGATAGATACGCAGTATTTT
>17|TRBJ1-4|TRBV4-3|TRBD1|.
CASSRNIRGTGTEKLFF
TGCGCCAGCAGCCGAAACATAAGGGGGACAGGGACCGAAAAACTGTTTTTT
>16|TRBJ2-1|TRBV5-1|TRBD1|.
CASSPLPGQGDNEQFF
TGCGCCAGCAGCCCTCTACCCGGACAGGGGGACAATGAGCAGTTCTTC
>15|TRBJ1-6|TRBV4-2|.|.
CASSQDQGRNSPLHF
TGTGCCAGCAGCCAAGATCAGGGGCGGAATTCACCCCTCCACTTT
>17|TRBJ2-5|TRBV5-1|TRBD1|.
CASSQWGTGGVKETQYF
TGCGCCAGCAGCCAATGGGGGACAGGGGGCGTGAAAGAGACCCAGTACTTC
>14|TRBJ2-7|TRBV7-9|.|.
CASSFERRTGEQYF
TGTGCCAGCAGCTTCGAAAGACGAACGGGCGAGCAGTACTTC
>15|TRBJ2-5|TRBV7-8|.|.
CASSSGQGNVETQYF
TGTGCCAGCAGCTCTGGACAAGGCAATGTCGAGACCCAGTACTTC
>15|TRBJ2-1|TRBV7-6|.|.
CASSLSRGSDNEQFF
TGTGCCAGCAGCTTATCTAGAGGGAGTGACAATGAGCAGTTCTTC
>14|TRBJ1-2|TRBV29-1|TRBD1|.
CSADSTGGGYGYTF
TGCAGCGCAGATTCGACAGGGGGCGGGTATGGCTACACCTTC
>17|TRBJ2-3|TRBV28|TRBD2|.
CASRGLPPSGPTDTQYF
TGTGCCAGCAGAGGTCTCCCGCCTAGCGGCCCTACAGATACGCAGTATTTT
>13|TRBJ2-3|TRBV7-2|TRBD1|.
CASSSQGADTQYF
TGTGCCAGCAGCTCCCAGGGGGCGGATACGCAGTATTTT
>12|TRBJ2-7|TRBV4-1|TRBD2|.
CAALAGPYEQYF
TGCGCCGCTCTAGCGGGTCCCTACGAGCAGTACTTC
>16|TRBJ1-5|TRBV27|.|.
CASSLSSTGNNQPQHF
TGTGCCAGCAGTTTATCGTCTACAGGAAACAATCAGCCCCAGCATTTT
>15|TRBJ2-3|TRBV4-3|TRBD2|.
CASSQRLAGTDTQYF
TGCGCCAGCAGCCAAAGGCTAGCGGGCACAGATACGCAGTATTTT
>13|TRBJ1-2|TRBV12-5|.|.
CASGFGREDGYTF
TGTGCTAGTGGTTTTGGCAGGGAAGATGGCTACACCTTC
>16|TRBJ2-5|TRBV29-1|.|.
CSVEDPGRGAQETQYF
TGCAGCGTTGAAGATCCAGGCAGGGGGGCCCAAGAGACCCAGTACTTC
>15|TRBJ2-3|TRBV5-1|.|.
CASSFGTQTTDTQYF
TGCGCCAGCAGCTTCGGGACTCAAACCACAGATACGCAGTATTTT
>14|TRBJ1-4|TRBV2|.|medium-sized
CAIATVATNEKLFF
TGTGCCATCGCGACAGTTGCAACTAATGAAAAACTGTTTTTT
>16|TRBJ1-1|TRBV10-3|.|.
CAISESPLETGTEAFF
TGTGCCATCAGTGAGTCGCCCTTGGAGACGGGCACTGAAGCTTTCTTT
>14|TRBJ2-3|TRBV27|.|.
CASSLRGTADTQYF
TGTGCCAGCAGTTTGCGCGGGACCGCAGATACGCAGTATTTT
>16|TRBJ1-6|TRBV6-5|.|.
CASSYSGSSYNSPLHF
TGTGCCAGCAGTTACTCCGGGAGCTCCTATAATTCACCCCTCCACTTT
>15|TRBJ2-5|TRBV11-2|.|.
CASSWAGSIQETQYF
TGTGCCAGCAGCTGGGCGGGGTCCATCCAAGAGACCCAGTACTTC
>14|TRBJ2-7|TRBV5-1|.|.
CASSRVGLTYEQYF
TGCGCCAGCAGCCGCGTCGGTCTTACCTACGAGCAGTACTTC
>15|TRBJ2-5|TRBV29-1|TRBD1|.
CSVGVAGGPVETQYF
TGCAGCGTTGGAGTGGCAGGGGGCCCTGTGGAGACCCAGTACTTC
>13|TRBJ2-7|TRBV30|TRBD1|.
CAWISRDSYEQYF
TGTGCCTGGATCTCTCGGGACAGCTACGAGCAGTACTTC
>15|TRBJ1-1|TRBV9|.|.
CASSQKHTTNTEAFF
TGTGCCAGCAGCCAGAAACATACCACGAACACTGAAGCTTTCTTT
>15|TRBJ1-5|TRBV5-1|.|.
CASSPGGQSNQPQHF
TGCGCCAGCAGCCCGGGGGGGCAGAGCAATCAGCCCCAGCATTTT
>15|TRBJ2-1|TRBV10-3|TRBD1|.
CAIRQGASSDNEQFF
TGTGCCATCAGACAGGGGGCAAGCTCCGACAATGAGCAGTTCTTC
>12|TRBJ1-6|TRBV10-3|.|.
CAISEQNSPLHF
TGTGCCATCAGTGAACAGAATTCACCCCTCCACTTT